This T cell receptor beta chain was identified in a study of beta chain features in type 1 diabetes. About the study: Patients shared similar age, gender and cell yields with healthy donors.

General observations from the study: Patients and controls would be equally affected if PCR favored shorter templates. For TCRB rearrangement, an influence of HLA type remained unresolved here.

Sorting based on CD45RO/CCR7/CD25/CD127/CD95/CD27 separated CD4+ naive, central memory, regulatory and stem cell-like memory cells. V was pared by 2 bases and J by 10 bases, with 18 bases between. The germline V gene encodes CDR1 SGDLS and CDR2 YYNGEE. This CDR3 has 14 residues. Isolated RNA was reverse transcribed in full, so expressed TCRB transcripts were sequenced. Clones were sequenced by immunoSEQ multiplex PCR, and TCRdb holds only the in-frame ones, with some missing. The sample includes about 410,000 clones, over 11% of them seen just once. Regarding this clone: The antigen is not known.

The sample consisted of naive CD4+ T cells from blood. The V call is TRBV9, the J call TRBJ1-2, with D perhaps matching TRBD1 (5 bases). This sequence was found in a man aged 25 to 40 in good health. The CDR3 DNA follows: TGTGCCAGCAGCGTCATGGGACCAGGAACCGACTACACCTTC. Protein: CASSVMGPGTDYTF. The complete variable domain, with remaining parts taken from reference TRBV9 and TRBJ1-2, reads DSGVTQTPKHLITATGQRVTLRCSPRSGDLSVYWYQQSLDQGLQFLIQYYNGEERAKGNILERFSAQQFPDLHSELNLSSLELGDSALYFCASSVMGPGTDYTFGSGTRLTVV.